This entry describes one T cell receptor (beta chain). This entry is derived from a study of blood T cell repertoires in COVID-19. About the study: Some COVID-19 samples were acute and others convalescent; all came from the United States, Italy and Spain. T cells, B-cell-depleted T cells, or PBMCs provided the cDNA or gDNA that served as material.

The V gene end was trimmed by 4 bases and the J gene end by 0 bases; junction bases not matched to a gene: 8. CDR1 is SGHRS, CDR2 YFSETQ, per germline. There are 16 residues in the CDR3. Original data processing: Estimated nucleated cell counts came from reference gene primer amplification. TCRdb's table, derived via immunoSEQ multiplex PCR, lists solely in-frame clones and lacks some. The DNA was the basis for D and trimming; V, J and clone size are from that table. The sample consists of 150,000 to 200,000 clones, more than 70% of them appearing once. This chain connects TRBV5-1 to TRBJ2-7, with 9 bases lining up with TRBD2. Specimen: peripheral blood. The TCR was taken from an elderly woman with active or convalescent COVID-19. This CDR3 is CASSADLAGSSYEQYF. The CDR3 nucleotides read TGCGCCAGCAGCGCCGATCTAGCGGGGAGCTCCTACGAGCAGTACTTC.